This T cell receptor beta chain was profiled in a study of T cells in Graves' hyperthyroidism and ophthalmopathy. Researchers took RNA transcripts and amplified the TCR beta CDR3 regions from them. The HTBI primer set drove a first-round RT-PCR of the TCR CDR3. MiXCR, applied by TCRdb to the multiplex PCR reads, yields one record per CDR3 protein. This table holds a few hundred thousand distinct CDR3 sequences, roughly 22% found once. Study-level points and caveats: Blood also carried most thyroid clonotypes expanded above 0.001.

This CDR3 has 13 residues. Germline CDR1 DFQATT, CDR2 SNEGSKA (reference sequence). V was shortened by 3 bases and J by 4 bases, with 10 bases between the two germline ends. A remark on this clonotype: Its antigen is not identified.

The study based diagnoses on clinical symptoms, serum thyroxine and TRAb, thyroid ultrasound and orbital computed tomography. The gene calls are TRBV20-1 and TRBJ1-5; D is perhaps TRBD1 (5 bases). The origin of this receptor is a woman between 65 and 79 years old with Graves' ophthalmopathy. Material for sequencing was blood. Written as DNA, the CDR3 is TGCAGTGCTAGTAACAGGAGGAATCAGCCCCAGCATTTT. Encoded protein: CSASNRRNQPQHF.